The T cell receptor beta chain described here comes from a study of T-cell reconstitution after alpha-beta-depleted transplantation in children. The study's findings and limits: Alpha-beta T cells present about two months after transplant were reported to originate from several hundred expanded graft clones. Newly made T cells mostly supplied T-cell counts and diversity one year after transplant. After transplant, high TCRbeta diversity at day 60 in some patients arose from surviving recipient T cells and thymic progenitors.

The CDR3 runs to 16 residues. V lost 1 base and J lost 0, with 13 bases in between. The germline CDR1 and CDR2 sequences are LNHDA and SQIVND (reference sequence). As it was prepared, the TCRbeta library received unique molecular identifiers. TCRdb called the PCR reads again in MiXCR, with one record for every CDR3 protein. This repertoire shows some 300,000 distinct CDR3 sequences, roughly 8.2% found once; its top ten account for approximately 9.6%. Regarding this clonotype: Antigen: not known.

Specimen: peripheral blood, collected 360 days after TCRalphabeta/CD19-depleted stem cell transplant. The TCR comes from a female patient between 2 and 15 years old who had a stem cell transplant for Fanconi anemia, so the T cells may come from the graft donor. The V and J genes are TRBV19 and TRBJ2-7; D is possibly TRBD2 (5 bases). As DNA, the CDR3 is TGTGCCAGTAGTATAGGAGGGCGGGTCCCCTCCTACGAGCAGTACTTC. Protein: CASSIGGRVPSYEQYF.